The 20 T cell receptor beta chains presented below share a single source sample, sequenced in a study of blood T cell repertoires in COVID-19. Data came from immunoSEQ multiplex PCR; TCRdb stores just in-frame clones and leaves some out. The table records 150,000 to 200,000 clones, roughly four fifths of them present only once. The sequenced sample was peripheral blood. The receptors here all came from a man aged 60 to 69 with active or convalescent COVID-19.

This chain connects TRBV6-5 to TRBJ2-5; TRBD2 agrees at 8 bases. Germline loops: CDR1 MNHEY, CDR2 SVGAGI. The length of the CDR3 is 14 residues. V was clipped by 2 bases and J by 5 bases; unmatched bases: 4. The CDR3 DNA follows: TGTGCCAGCAGTTACCAGCGGGGGCTGGAGACCCAGTACTTC. Protein sequence: CASSYQRGLETQYF.

The chain links TRBV5-6 to TRBJ2-1, with 7 bases that match TRBD1. This CDR3 is 16 amino acids long. The V and J ends lost 3 bases and 1 base, in that order; junction bases with no gene match: 7. Per the germline V gene, CDR1 is SGHDT and CDR2 is YYEEEE. This CDR3 reads CASSWRTGESYNEQFF. In nucleotides, the CDR3 is TGTGCCAGCAGCTGGAGGACAGGAGAATCCTACAATGAGCAGTTCTTC. The whole variable domain, remainder taken from reference TRBV5-6 and TRBJ2-1, is DAGVTQSPTHLIKTRGQQVTLRCSPKSGHDTVSWYQQALGQGPQFIFQYYEEEERQRGNFPDRFSGHQFPNYSSELNVNALLLGDSALYLCASSWRTGESYNEQFFGPGTRLTVL.

The V and J genes are TRBV6-5 and TRBJ1-1; weak D call: TRBD1 (5 bases). V dropped 8 bases and J dropped 1 base, with 11 bases sitting between them. Germline V gene lookup returns CDR1 MNHEY and CDR2 SVGAGI. This CDR3 spans 13 amino acids. This chain's CDR3 is CASRPGGNTEAFF. The CDR3 DNA is TGTGCCAGCCGACCGGGGGGGAACACTGAAGCTTTCTTT.

The chain joins TRBV6-1 to TRBJ2-7; D not certain. The germline V gene encodes CDR1 MNHNS and CDR2 SASEGT. This CDR3 is built from 17 residues. Trimming pared 4 bases from V and 7 bases from J, leaving 26 bases between. The CDR3 coding sequence is TGTGCCAGCAGTGGCAGCTCCCCCAACGCCGCTTTGAGGGAGCAGTACTTC. As protein: CASSGSSPNAALREQYF.

This clone appeared a single time. The rearrangement links TRBV7-9 to TRBJ1-6, with 8 bases fitting TRBD1. This CDR3 has 17 residues. CDR1 is SEHNR and CDR2 is FQNEAQ in the germline V gene (reference sequence). V lost 5 bases to trimming and J lost 3 bases; unmatched junction nucleotides: 9. In nucleotides, the CDR3 is TGTGCCAGCAGCCTGGACCCCGGGACAGGCTATAATTCACCCCTCCACTTT. Its translation is CASSLDPGTGYNSPLHF. Combining the CDR3 with reference TRBV7-9 and TRBJ1-6 gives the whole variable domain DTGVSQNPRHKITKRGQNVTFRCDPISEHNRLYWYRQTLGQGPEFLTYFQNEAQLEKSRLLSDRFSAERPKGSFSTLEIQRTEQGDSAMYLCASSLDPGTGYNSPLHFGNGTRLTVT.

The V and J genes are TRBV12-3 or TRBV12-4 and TRBJ2-1, with 13 bases lining up with TRBD2. The CDR3 has 13 amino acids. V was clipped by 1 base and J by 16 bases; unmatched bases: 4. The CDR3 nucleotides read TGTGCCAGCAGTTTAGAGGGACTAGCGGGAAATTTCTTC. Translation gives CASSLEGLAGNFF.

The V gene is TRBV5-5, the J gene TRBJ2-7; D may be TRBD1 (6 bases). The germline CDR1 and CDR2 sequences are SGHKS and YYEKEE (reference sequence). This CDR3 comprises 14 residues. Trimming took 3 bases from V and 2 from J, leaving 12 bases between them. CDR3 DNA sequence: TGTGCCAGCAGCTGGGCGGCAGGGGCCTACGAGCAGTACTTC. Its protein is CASSWAAGAYEQYF.

The chain uses TRBV19 and TRBJ2-1; 7 bases align to TRBD2. The CDR3 is 16 amino acids. Germline V gene data show CDR1 as LNHDA and CDR2 as SQIVND (reference sequence). Losses at the gene ends were 1 base for V and 8 bases for J; bases not matched to a gene: 11. The CDR3 is CASSIVGGGGVYEQFF. CDR3 in DNA: TGTGCCAGTAGTATAGTCGGAGGCGGGGGTGTCTATGAGCAGTTCTTC.

V gene TRBV2 combines with J gene TRBJ2-1; D might be TRBD1 (6 bases). The V end was cut by 6 bases, the J end by 6 bases, with 9 bases between. Per the germline V gene, CDR1 is SNHLY and CDR2 is FYNNEI. This CDR3 contains 12 residues. The CDR3 reads CASRMDSNEQFF. The CDR3 nucleotides read TGTGCCAGCAGGATGGACAGCAATGAGCAGTTCTTC.

The chain recombines TRBV2 with TRBJ1-2, with 9 bases lining up with TRBD1. The CDR3 spans 13 residues. Trimming removed 2 bases from V and 13 bases from J; junction bases left unmatched: 8. Germline values: CDR1 SNHLY, CDR2 FYNNEI. CDR3 nucleotide sequence: TGTGCCAGCAGTGAACTAACAGGGGGCGTTTTCACCTTC. This translates into CASSELTGGVFTF.

This sequence joins TRBV5-1 and TRBJ1-3, with 10 bases lining up with TRBD1. The CDR3 runs 17 residues. Germline V lookup: CDR1 SGHRS, CDR2 YFSETQ. V was clipped by 0 bases and J by 1 base; unmatched bases: 4. CDR3 bases: TGCGCCAGCAGCTTGGGCCGGGACAGGGGTTCTGGAAACACCATATATTTT. Translated: CASSLGRDRGSGNTIYF.

The chain combines TRBV24-1 with TRBJ2-3, with D tentatively TRBD2 (5 bases). From germline, CDR1 is KGHDR and CDR2 SFDVKD. Trimming took off 2 bases at V and 5 bases at J, with 7 bases between the two ends. The CDR3 is 13 residues long. The CDR3 sequence is CATSDYGVDTQYF. The CDR3 DNA follows: TGTGCCACCAGTGATTACGGGGTAGATACGCAGTATTTT.

The rearrangement joins TRBV3-1 (or the pseudogene TRBV3-2) to TRBJ2-5; 10 positions agree with TRBD2. The J segment lost 7 bases and the V segment lost 4 bases, leaving 6 bases of the junction unmatched. The CDR3 is 14 amino acids. From germline, CDR1 is LGHDT and CDR2 YNNKEL (reference sequence). The CDR3 loop reads CASSPIAGGGTQYF. Written as DNA, the CDR3 is TGTGCCAGCAGCCCCATAGCGGGGGGTGGGACCCAGTACTTC.

V gene TRBV5-1 combines with J gene TRBJ1-2; 10 bases are a match to TRBD1. Trimming took 0 bases from V and 2 from J; bases not matched to a gene: 4. The CDR3 covers 16 residues. Germline V gene lookup returns CDR1 SGHRS and CDR2 YFSETQ. This chain's CDR3 is CASSLGDRGGNYGYTF. CDR3 DNA sequence: TGCGCCAGCAGCTTGGGGGACAGGGGTGGAAACTATGGCTACACCTTC.

The chain uses TRBV10-3 and TRBJ1-1; tentatively, D is TRBD1 (6 bases). This CDR3 region has 16 residues. Germline V gene data show CDR1 as ENHRY and CDR2 as SYGVKD. Trimming took 7 bases from V and 5 from J, leaving 23 bases between them. In DNA, the CDR3 is TGTGCCATCACTCCCTCTAAGGGGGGGGCGATAACTGAAGCTTTCTTT. This sequence encodes CAITPSKGGAITEAFF.

The rearrangement links TRBV6-5 to TRBJ2-2, with TRBD1 matching over 11 bases. Germline V gene sequence: CDR1 MNHEY, CDR2 SVGAGI. CDR3 length: 14 residues. Trimming at V came to 6 bases and at J to 5 bases, leaving 2 bases not matched to a gene. The CDR3 sequence is CASRGTGGTGELFF. Here the CDR3 DNA reads TGTGCCAGCAGGGGGACAGGGGGTACCGGGGAGCTGTTTTTT.

The chain couples TRBV6-5 to TRBJ2-1; D might be TRBD2 (5 bases). Per germline, CDR1 MNHEY and CDR2 SVGAGI. The CDR3 length is 15 residues. Trimming left V 0 bases short and J 9 bases short, with 15 bases between. The CDR3 DNA reads TGTGCCAGCAGTTACTCGAGTCGGGATAGGAGTGAGCAGTTCTTC. Encoded protein: CASSYSSRDRSEQFF.

This chain uses TRBV10-3 with TRBJ1-1, with D possibly TRBD1 on 6 matching bases. Trimming left V 10 bases short and J 4 bases short, with 19 bases between. CDR3 length equals 14 residues. Germline V gives CDR1 ENHRY, CDR2 SYGVKD. This CDR3 reads CATYDRPPGTEAFF. The CDR3 bases are TGTGCCACCTACGACAGGCCCCCTGGCACTGAAGCTTTCTTT.

The V call is TRBV28, the J call TRBJ1-2; 9 positions match TRBD1. The V and J ends lost 7 bases and 8 bases, in that order; junction bases with no gene match: 8. The CDR3 runs 13 residues. CDR1 is MDHEN and CDR2 is SYDVKM in the germline V gene. CDR3 sequence reads: CASNPGQGGGYTF. The CDR3 region has the DNA TGTGCCAGCAACCCGGGACAGGGAGGCGGCTACACCTTC.

CDR3 in amino acids: CASSEIRPSGGTDTQYF. As DNA, the CDR3 is TGTGCCAGCAGTGAAATCCGGCCCTCGGGGGGAACAGATACGCAGTATTTT. The genes are TRBV25-1 and TRBJ2-3; the match to TRBD2 covers 7 bases. Germline CDR1 reads MGHDK; CDR2 reads SYGVNS. This CDR3 is 17 amino acids long. J gave up 3 bases and V 2 bases, and 11 bases lay outside the gene matches.